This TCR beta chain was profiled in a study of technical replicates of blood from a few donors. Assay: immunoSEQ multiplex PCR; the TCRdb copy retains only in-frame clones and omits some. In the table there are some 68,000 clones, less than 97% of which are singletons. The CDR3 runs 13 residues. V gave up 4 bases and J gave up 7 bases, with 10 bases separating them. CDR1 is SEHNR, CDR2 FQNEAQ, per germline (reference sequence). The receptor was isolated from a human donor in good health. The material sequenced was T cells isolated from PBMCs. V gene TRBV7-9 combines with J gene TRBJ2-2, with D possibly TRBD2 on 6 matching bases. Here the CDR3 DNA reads TGTGCCAGCAGCTGGGGGGAGATCGGGGAGCTGTTTTTT. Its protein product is CASSWGEIGELFF.